This TCR beta chain stems from a study of shared clonotypes between healthy human individuals. Study-wide results and limits: Only blood was sampled; tissue repertoires likely differ. A generally larger estimated richness was seen in naive subsets than in memory subsets. An effect of sequencing depth on clonotype sharing among donors was expected.

Germline-derived CDR1 and CDR2 are SEHNR and FQNEAQ (reference sequence). The CDR3 sequence is 16 residues long. Unmatched junction bases numbered 7, after V lost 3 bases and J lost 3 bases. Naive CD8 populations comprised CD45RO-negative cells positively selected for CCR7, excluding terminally differentiated effector memory CD45RA+ cells. Note on this clone: The antigen is unknown.

The assay was immunoSEQ multiplex PCR, and TCRdb's table has in-frame clones only and misses some. The table lists 2 million to 2.5 million clones, approximately 94% of them singletons. Sequenced: naive CD8+ T cells from PBMCs. The chain uses TRBV7-9 and TRBJ2-7, with 11 bases lining up with TRBD1. The receptor's source is a man aged 18 to 35 in good health. Some clones in this sample may be carry-over from other donors' samples. As DNA, the CDR3 is TGTGCCAGCAGCTTGCCCCGGGACAGGGGGTTCTACGAGCAGTACTTC. Its protein product is CASSLPRDRGFYEQYF.